The subject of this entry is one T cell receptor (beta chain). This specimen belongs to a study of T cell changes during pregnancy in multiple sclerosis. Germline values: CDR1 LNHNV, CDR2 YYDKDF (reference sequence). The CDR3 extends over 15 amino acids. V trimming: 6 bases; J trimming: 0 bases; junction bases outside the gene matches: 6. Sequenced by immunoSEQ multiplex PCR; TCRdb stores in-frame clones only, minus some. Of approximately 50,000 clones in the sample, around 93% were seen once. The genes are TRBV15 and TRBJ2-3; 7 bases match TRBD1. Here the sequenced sample was CD8+ T cells from peripheral blood mononuclear cells, taken after pregnancy. The sequence came from a female donor with multiple sclerosis, enrolled in a pregnancy study. CDR3 DNA: TGTGCCACCAGGACGACAGGGTCTAGCACAGATACGCAGTATTTT. Its protein product is CATRTTGSSTDTQYF.